This TCR beta chain is drawn from a study of siplizumab effects on memory and regulatory T cells. General study points: Mappable alloreactive CD4+ clones came from Treg cells less than 70% of the time on average with siplizumab, against around 25% in controls. Naive T cells seemed more diverse than memory cells and seemed major alloresponse contributors.

The CDR3 contains 15 residues. Germline V CDR1 and CDR2: SGHTA, FQGNSA. The V and J ends lost 3 bases and 0 bases, in that order; junction bases with no gene match: 4. Every sample had some 100,000 of its TCR templates assayed. Here immunoSEQ multiplex PCR was the method, and the copy in TCRdb shows in-frame clones only, minus some. The table shows more than 90,000 clones, with about nine tenths occurring only once. Turning to this clone: Its antigen is currently unknown.

V gene TRBV7-2 combines with J gene TRBJ2-7, with TRBD2 matching 8 bases. The sequence derives from a human donor in good health. Specimen: non-Treg CD4+ T cells sorted from blood. CDR3 DNA: TGTGCCAGCAGCTTGGGCGGGAGGTCCTCCTACGAGCAGTACTTC. It is translated as CASSLGGRSSYEQYF.